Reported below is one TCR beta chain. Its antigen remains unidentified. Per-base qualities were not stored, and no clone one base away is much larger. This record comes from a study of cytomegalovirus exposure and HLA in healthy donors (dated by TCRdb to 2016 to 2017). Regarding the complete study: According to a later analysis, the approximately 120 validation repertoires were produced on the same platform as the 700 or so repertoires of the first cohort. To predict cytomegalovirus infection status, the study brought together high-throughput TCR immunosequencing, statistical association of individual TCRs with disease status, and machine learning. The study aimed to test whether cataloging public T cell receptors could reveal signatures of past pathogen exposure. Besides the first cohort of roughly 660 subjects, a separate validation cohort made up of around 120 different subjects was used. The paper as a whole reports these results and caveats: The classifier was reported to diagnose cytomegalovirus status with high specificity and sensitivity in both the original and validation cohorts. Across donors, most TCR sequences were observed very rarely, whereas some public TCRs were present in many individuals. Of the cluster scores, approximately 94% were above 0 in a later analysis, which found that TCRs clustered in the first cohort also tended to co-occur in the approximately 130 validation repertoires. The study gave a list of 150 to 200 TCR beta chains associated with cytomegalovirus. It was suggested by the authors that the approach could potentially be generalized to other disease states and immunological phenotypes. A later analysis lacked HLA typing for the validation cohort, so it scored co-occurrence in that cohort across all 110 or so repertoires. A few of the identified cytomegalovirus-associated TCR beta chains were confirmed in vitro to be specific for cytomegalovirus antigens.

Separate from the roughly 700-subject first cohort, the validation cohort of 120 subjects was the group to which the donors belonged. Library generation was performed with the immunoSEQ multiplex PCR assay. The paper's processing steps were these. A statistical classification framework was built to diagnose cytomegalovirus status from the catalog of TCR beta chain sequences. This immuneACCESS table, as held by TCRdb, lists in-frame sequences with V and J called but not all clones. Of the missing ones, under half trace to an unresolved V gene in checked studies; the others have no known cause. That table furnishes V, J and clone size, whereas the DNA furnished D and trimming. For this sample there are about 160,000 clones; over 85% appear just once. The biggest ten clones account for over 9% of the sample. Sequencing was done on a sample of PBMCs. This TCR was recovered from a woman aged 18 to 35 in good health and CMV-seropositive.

The CDR3 region reads CASSLGEGVDGYTF. Here is the DNA: TGTGCCAGCAGCTTAGGTGAGGGGGTTGATGGCTACACCTTC. Rearrangement joined TRBV7-9 to TRBJ1-2; TRBD1 could be the D gene, as 6 bases match. The CDR3 contains 14 residues, cysteine and phenylalanine counted. Only CDR3 DNA remains: 42 bases, in frame from the first base. V gives up 1 base and J gives up 6 bases, and the segment between their germline ends measures 12 bases. As encoded in the germline V gene (reference sequence), CDR1 is SEHNR while CDR2 is FQNEAQ. The CDR3, completed at both ends by the reference TRBV7-9 and TRBJ1-2 genes, gives the full variable domain DTGVSQNPRHKITKRGQNVTFRCDPISEHNRLYWYRQTLGQGPEFLTYFQNEAQLEKSRLLSDRFSAERPKGSFSTLEIQRTEQGDSAMYLCASSLGEGVDGYTFGSGTRLTVV.